The 10 T cell receptor beta chains below were found in one sample sequenced in a study of blood T cell repertoires in COVID-19 (TCRdb year 2020). Preparation of the library involved the immunoSEQ multiplex PCR assay. TCRdb limited this immuneACCESS table to in-frame rearrangements with V and J called. A share of clones is missing; checked studies link under half to unresolved V genes, and the rest is unexplained. The sample records 450,000 or so clones, 89% of which are singletons. 1.5% to 1.7% of the sample comes from the top ten. The material sequenced was peripheral blood. The receptors originated from a woman between 40 and 55 years old with COVID-19, enrolled during active disease.

This chain uses TRBV5-4 with TRBJ1-1; no clear D gene. Trimming pared 2 bases from V and 1 base from J, leaving 12 bases between. Germline V gene sequence: CDR1 SGHNT, CDR2 YYREEE (reference sequence). This CDR3 spans 15 amino acids. The CDR3 reads CASSFGVVANTEAFF. For the CDR3, the DNA is TGTGCCAGCAGCTTCGGGGTAGTGGCGAACACTGAAGCTTTCTTT.

This clone has a single count. The V and J genes are TRBV18 and TRBJ2-1; D unclear. V lost 2 bases, J lost 10 bases, and 9 bases lay in between. The CDR3 length is 12 residues. Looked up from germline, CDR1 is KGHSH and CDR2 is LQKENI. Here the CDR3 DNA reads TGTGCCAGCTCACCAAGTACGGAGGAGCAGTTCTTC. Translating it yields CASSPSTEEQFF. Based on the CDR3 plus reference TRBV18 and TRBJ2-1, the full variable domain is NAGVMQNPRHLVRRRGQEARLRCSPMKGHSHVYWYRQLPEEGLKFMVYLQKENIIDESGMPKERFSAEFPKEGPSILRIQQVVRGDSAAYFCASSPSTEEQFFGPGTRLTVL.

The rearrangement uses TRBV6-5 and TRBJ2-5, with D perhaps TRBD1 (6 bases). V was shortened by 7 bases and J by 1 base, with 13 bases between the two germline ends. Germline V CDR1 and CDR2: MNHEY, SVGAGI. CDR3 size: 14 residues. CDR3 loop: CASTRQAAQETQYF. The CDR3 region has the DNA TGTGCCAGCACCCGACAGGCAGCCCAAGAGACCCAGTACTTC.

A single count supports this clone. The chain links TRBV7-3 to TRBJ2-3; D may be TRBD2 (6 bases). Germline V gives CDR1 SGHTA, CDR2 FQGTGA. Trimming took off 8 bases at V and 1 base at J, with 10 bases between the two ends. The CDR3 extends over 13 amino acids. The chain's CDR3 is CASQDYRTDTQYF. The DNA for the CDR3 is TGTGCCAGCCAGGACTACCGCACAGATACGCAGTATTTT.

This chain uses TRBV2 with TRBJ2-3, with a tentative D call TRBD2 (6 bases). Trimming left V 6 bases short and J 3 bases short, with 19 bases between. CDR1 and CDR2 (germline): SNHLY, FYNNEI. The CDR3 is made up of 16 amino acids. The CDR3 is CASRAGEAGGTDTQYF. CDR3 nucleotides: TGTGCCAGCAGAGCTGGGGAAGCGGGTGGAACAGATACGCAGTATTTT.

This clone was counted once. This chain uses TRBV5-1 with TRBJ2-5; 8 bases are a match to TRBD2. The trim removed 3 bases at V and 4 bases at J, leaving 14 bases unmatched. Germline V lookup: CDR1 SGHRS, CDR2 YFSETQ. This CDR3 is built from 17 residues. The CDR3 region is CASSSQTSSRGGETQYF. In DNA, the CDR3 is TGCGCCAGCAGCTCCCAGACTAGCAGTCGGGGGGGAGAGACCCAGTACTTC. The complete variable domain, with remaining parts taken from reference TRBV5-1 and TRBJ2-5, reads KAGVTQTPRYLIKTRGQQVTLSCSPISGHRSVSWYQQTPGQGLQFLFEYFSETQRNKGNFPGRFSGRQFSNSRSEMNVSTLELGDSALYLCASSSQTSSRGGETQYFGPGTRLLVL.

The sample holds a few counts of this clone. This chain joins TRBV30 and TRBJ1-4; D is ambiguous. The V gene's germline CDR1 is GTSNPN and CDR2 SVGIG (reference sequence). CDR3 size: 17 residues. Trimming shortened V by 0 bases and J by 8 bases, and 22 bases separated the two germline ends. CDR3 in amino acids: CAWSVEWGPRGTEKLFF. CDR3 bases: TGTGCCTGGAGTGTAGAGTGGGGTCCGCGGGGAACAGAAAAACTGTTTTTT.

CDR3 sequence: CASSSTVSNQPQHF. The CDR3 nucleotides read TGTGCCAGCAGCTCGACAGTTAGCAATCAGCCCCAGCATTTT. The J gene is TRBJ1-5, the V gene TRBV7-2; TRBD1 is a possible D gene (5 bases). V was clipped by 4 bases and J by 0 bases, with 7 bases between them. CDR1 and CDR2 (germline): SGHTA, FQGNSA. This CDR3 is 14 amino acids long.

The rearrangement joins TRBV5-1 to TRBJ2-2, with TRBD1 as a possible D gene (6 bases). The germline gives CDR1 SGHRS, CDR2 YFSETQ. Between the trimmed V and J ends, which lost 7 bases and 5 bases, there was a span of 15 bases. The CDR3 length is 14 residues. The CDR3 DNA sequence: TGCGCCAGCCGATTCTCAGGGGCAACCGGGGAGCTGTTTTTT. Encoded protein: CASRFSGATGELFF. Full variable domain (missing parts from reference TRBV5-1 and TRBJ2-2): KAGVTQTPRYLIKTRGQQVTLSCSPISGHRSVSWYQQTPGQGLQFLFEYFSETQRNKGNFPGRFSGRQFSNSRSEMNVSTLELGDSALYLCASRFSGATGELFFGEGSRLTVL.

The chain recombines TRBV7-2 with TRBJ2-1; D not resolved. The CDR3 extends over 13 amino acids. Germline assignment: CDR1 SGHTA and CDR2 FQGNSA. Trimming cost V 1 base and J 9 bases, with 10 bases left between them. The chain's CDR3 is CASSLVMYSEQFF. CDR3 bases: TGTGCCAGCAGCTTAGTTATGTATAGTGAGCAGTTCTTC.